The following is a TCR beta chain sequence with its context. Trimming shortened V by 1 base and J by 6 bases, and 12 bases separated the two germline ends. Germline CDR1 and CDR2: MNHNS and SASEGT. The CDR3 has 14 residues. Based on clinical symptoms, serum thyroxine and TRAb, thyroid ultrasound and orbital computed tomography, diagnoses were reached. The data belong to a study of T cells in Graves' hyperthyroidism and ophthalmopathy. What was amplified from RNA transcripts were TCR beta CDR3 regions. First-round RT-PCR with HTBI primers amplified the TCR CDR3 region. A single record per CDR3 protein comes from TCRdb applying MiXCR to the multiplex PCR reads. The sample holds under 250,000 distinct CDR3 sequences, about 24% seen once.

This sequence originates from a woman aged 40 to 50 with Graves' ophthalmopathy. This chain links TRBV6-1 with TRBJ1-1; D gene unclear. The sample consisted of blood. CDR3 sequence: CASSEVDRASEAFF. CDR3 bases: TGTGCCAGCAGTGAAGTGGATAGGGCCTCTGAAGCTTTCTTT.